This paragraph reports one T cell receptor (beta chain). Its antigen is currently not known. The record has no base qualities; no much larger clone is one base away. The immunoSEQ Assay, a bias-controlled multiplex PCR, was used to amplify TCRbeta CDR3 regions from genomic DNA. Per the source publication's procedure: The number of nucleated cells in each sample was estimated from the amplification of reference gene primers within the assay. Sequence reads were collapsed and filtered to measure the absolute abundance of every unique TCRbeta CDR3 rearrangement. For each sample, productive Simpson clonality was calculated by taking the square root of Simpson's diversity index across productive rearrangements. The source is immuneACCESS, and TCRdb retained only in-frame sequences with V and J called. Part of the clones is not carried over; for the studies checked, unresolved V genes explain less than half of this, and the remainder is unexplained. V and J calls and clone size follow that table, whereas D and trimming were derived from the DNA. The sample table lists about 200,000 clones, approximately 80% of them with a count of one. The ten largest clones add up to approximately 7.2% of the sample.

This entry belongs to a study of blood T cell repertoires in COVID-19 (TCRdb year 2020). Regarding the complete study: Samples from collaborators originated in the United States, Italy and Spain and spanned both the acute and convalescent phases of COVID-19. Where HLA class I and class II types were available, the types were taken from metadata supplied by the sample provider, not from assay-based typing. A freely available public database, intended as a resource for researchers studying the immune response to SARS-CoV-2, is where the repertoires were released. Samples were obtained from the ongoing ImmuneRACE study (first 160 participants) and from some 1,200 subjects provided by 6 global collaborators. The sample metadata nearly always contained a de-identified subject ID, COVID-19 status, age in years and sex. The dataset comprised deeply sampled blood TCRbeta repertoires from subjects exposed to, actively infected with, or recovered from COVID-19. The prospective study material was composed of cDNA or gDNA derived from T cells, B-cell-depleted T cells, or PBMCs. Overall results and qualifications from the work: The amount of clinical and demographic metadata varied by source and participant and was provided uncurated.

V sheds 4 bases and J sheds 1 base, leaving 8 bases between their ends. Taken from the germline V gene, the CDR1 and CDR2 loops are SGHRS and YFSETQ. The CDR3 numbers 13 residues from cysteine through phenylalanine. Just CDR3 DNA is preserved here, 39 bases in frame from base 1. Collaborating institutions collected whole blood in K2EDTA tubes following their own protocols. For TCRbeta analysis, collaborator samples were shipped as frozen whole blood, as isolated PBMCs, or as DNA extracted from either sample type. The chain was built from TRBV5-1 and TRBJ1-2; confidence is insufficient to name the D gene. What was sequenced was peripheral blood. The origin of this receptor is a human donor with acute or convalescent COVID-19. The donor label of this sample is uncertain. The DNA sequence is as follows: TGCGCCAGCAGCCCGGAGGGTAACTATGGCTACACCTTC. Its translation is CASSPEGNYGYTF.